The 21 T cell receptor beta chains below all came from one sample that was sequenced in a study of cytomegalovirus exposure and HLA in healthy donors listed by TCRdb under 2017. Libraries were made using the immunoSEQ multiplex PCR assay. TCRdb took this table from immuneACCESS and kept in-frame rearrangements with V and J called. Such tables lack part of the clones; where checked against another copy, unresolved V genes explain under half of the gap, and the rest is unexplained. A total of 97,000 or so clones appear in this sample, roughly 94% of them only once. In total, the top ten clones hold almost 0.9% of the sample. Sequencing input: PBMCs. Source of these receptors: a woman aged 18 to 35 in good health and CMV-seronegative.

The gene calls are TRBV7-9 and TRBJ2-7; TRBD2 is a possible D gene (5 bases). Trimming cost V 3 bases and J 0 bases, with 15 bases left between them. Germline CDR1 SEHNR, CDR2 FQNEAQ (reference sequence). CDR3 size: 16 residues. Here the CDR3 reads CASSFGPGTYSYEQYF. CDR3 in DNA: TGTGCCAGCAGCTTCGGACCGGGAACCTACTCCTACGAGCAGTACTTC.

This chain uses TRBV12-2 with TRBJ2-7; the table's D gene call, TRBD2, was not cross checked with the DNA. TRBV12-2 is a documented pseudogene. This CDR3 comprises 17 residues. CDR3 coding DNA: TGTGCAAGTCGCCCCACGTTAACTAGCCTCCTTACCTACGAGCAGTACTTC. Amino acid sequence: CASRPTLTSLLTYEQYF.

The rearrangement joins TRBV7-9 to TRBJ2-7; 9 bases map to TRBD2. Germline lookup yields CDR1 SEHNR and CDR2 FQNEAQ (reference sequence). This CDR3 spans 17 amino acids. With V trimmed by 5 bases and J by 0 bases, 11 bases remained unmatched. CDR3 loop: CASSQPTSGRTSYEQYF. CDR3 nucleotide sequence: TGTGCCAGCAGCCAGCCGACTAGCGGCAGAACCTCCTACGAGCAGTACTTC. The full variable domain, with the rest looked up from reference TRBV7-9 and TRBJ2-7, is DTGVSQNPRHKITKRGQNVTFRCDPISEHNRLYWYRQTLGQGPEFLTYFQNEAQLEKSRLLSDRFSAERPKGSFSTLEIQRTEQGDSAMYLCASSQPTSGRTSYEQYFGPGTRLTVT.

V is TRBV4-1 and J is TRBJ2-7; maybe TRBD2 (6 bases). Germline CDR1 is MGHRA and CDR2 is YSYEKL. Trimming removed 1 base at V and 0 bases at J, with 10 bases between. CDR3 length equals 15 residues. For the CDR3, the DNA is TGCGCCAGCAGCCAAGCGGGGGACGCCTCCTACGAGCAGTACTTC. Residues: CASSQAGDASYEQYF.

This chain uses TRBV29-1 with TRBJ2-7; tentative D call: TRBD2 (5 bases). CDR1 is SQVTM and CDR2 is ANQGSEA in the germline V gene. This CDR3 region has 12 residues. V lost 6 bases, J lost 2 bases, and 11 bases lay in between. DNA for the CDR3: TGCAGCGTACGGGGAACCACCTACGAGCAGTACTTC. It specifies CSVRGTTYEQYF.

The V gene is TRBV18, the J gene TRBJ2-3, with TRBD2 matching over 11 bases. Germline V lookup: CDR1 KGHSH, CDR2 LQKENI. V shed 2 bases, J shed 1 base, and the junction held 5 bases outside the gene matches. The length of the CDR3 is 17 residues. This CDR3 is CASSPGSSGRGTDTQYF. For the CDR3, the DNA is TGTGCCAGCTCACCAGGGAGTAGCGGGAGGGGCACAGATACGCAGTATTTT.

The chain employs TRBV11-2 and TRBJ1-2, with D perhaps matching TRBD1 (6 bases). Trimming left V 5 bases short and J 8 bases short, with 15 bases between. This CDR3 contains 13 residues. Per the germline V gene, CDR1 is SGHAT and CDR2 is FQNNGV. CDR3 loop: CASSLRGGPGYTF. CDR3 sequence (DNA): TGTGCCAGCAGCCTAAGGGGGGGCCCCGGCTACACCTTC.

The chain recombines TRBV4-3 with TRBJ2-2, with a tentative D call TRBD2 (6 bases). CDR3 length: 18 amino acids. Between the trimmed V and J ends, which lost 0 bases and 0 bases, there was a span of 14 bases. Germline CDR1 and CDR2: LGHNA and YSLEER. CDR3 DNA: TGCGCCAGCAGCCAAGAAGTTGGGGGGTATTCGAACACCGGGGAGCTGTTTTTT. Amino acid sequence: CASSQEVGGYSNTGELFF.

The V call is TRBV4-2, the J call TRBJ2-1; D not resolved. Germline loops: CDR1 LGHNA, CDR2 YNFKEQ. Trimming removed 0 bases from V and 8 bases from J, with 11 bases in between. This CDR3 is built from 14 residues. The CDR3 sequence is CASSQDLEVHEQFF. The CDR3 DNA is TGTGCCAGCAGCCAAGATCTAGAAGTGCATGAGCAGTTCTTC.

Only one count was recorded for this clone. This chain's CDR3 is CASSQYREKNTEAFF. The DNA of the CDR3 is TGTGCCAGCAGCCAATACAGGGAGAAGAACACTGAAGCTTTCTTT. The J gene is TRBJ1-1, the V gene TRBV5-4, with a possible D match to TRBD1 (6 bases). Germline V gene lookup returns CDR1 SGHNT and CDR2 YYREEE (reference sequence). V lost 4 bases to trimming and J lost 1 base, with 14 bases between them. The CDR3 runs to 15 residues.

The chain combines TRBV5-1 with TRBJ2-5, with 9 positions matching TRBD2. The germline V gene encodes CDR1 SGHRS and CDR2 YFSETQ. The CDR3 contains 15 residues. Trimming removed 2 bases from V and 1 base from J; junction bases left unmatched: 3. The CDR3 region is CASSFGLAIQETQYF. For the CDR3, the DNA is TGCGCCAGCAGCTTCGGACTAGCGATCCAAGAGACCCAGTACTTC.

The chain couples TRBV9 to TRBJ2-1; TRBD2 is a possible D gene (5 bases). Trimming removed 5 bases from V and 1 base from J, with 13 bases in between. CDR3 length: 15 amino acids. CDR1 is SGDLS and CDR2 is YYNGEE in the germline V gene. CDR3 nucleotides: TGTGCCAGCAGTCCCGGACTTATTTCCTACAATGAGCAGTTCTTC. Its translation is CASSPGLISYNEQFF. The variable domain in full, with the rest retrieved from reference TRBV9 and TRBJ2-1, is DSGVTQTPKHLITATGQRVTLRCSPRSGDLSVYWYQQSLDQGLQFLIQYYNGEERAKGNILERFSAQQFPDLHSELNLSSLELGDSALYFCASSPGLISYNEQFFGPGTRLTVL.

This rearrangement joins TRBV2 to TRBJ2-5, with TRBD2 as a possible D gene (5 bases). The CDR3 covers 14 residues. Trimming pared 6 bases from V and 1 base from J, leaving 12 bases between. Germline values: CDR1 SNHLY, CDR2 FYNNEI. DNA of the CDR3: TGTGCCAGCAGCCCACTAGGTTCCCAAGAGACCCAGTACTTC. This encodes CASSPLGSQETQYF.

This clone was observed a single time. This chain connects TRBV2 to TRBJ1-4; D is unclear. Germline-derived CDR1 and CDR2 are SNHLY and FYNNEI. The V end was cut by 2 bases, the J end by 8 bases, with 18 bases between. The CDR3 runs to 16 residues. CDR3 DNA sequence: TGTGCCAGCAGTGAATATTTGGGGAGTTCGGAAGAAAAACTGTTTTTT. Translated: CASSEYLGSSEEKLFF. Complete variable domain (other parts from reference TRBV2 and TRBJ1-4): EPEVTQTPSHQVTQMGQEVILRCVPISNHLYFYWYRQILGQKVEFLVSFYNNEISEKSEIFDDQFSVERPDGSNFTLKIRSTKLEDSAMYFCASSEYLGSSEEKLFFGSGTQLSVL.

For this clone: The same CDR3 can be traced to other DNA sequences in this sample. The J gene is TRBJ2-7, the V gene TRBV27; D possibly corresponds to TRBD1 (5 bases). The CDR3 has 13 amino acids. CDR1 is MNHEY and CDR2 is SMNVEV in the germline V gene (reference sequence). V was clipped by 3 bases and J by 2 bases, with 8 bases between them. The CDR3 sequence: CASSLRQPYEQYF. DNA for the CDR3: TGTGCCAGCAGTTTGCGACAGCCCTACGAGCAGTACTTC.

The chain is built from TRBV11-3 and TRBJ2-7, with TRBD2 identical over 10 bases. The germline CDR1 and CDR2 sequences are SGHNT and YENEEA. This CDR3 is built from 15 residues. V dropped 3 bases and J dropped 6; count of bases not matched to a gene: 8. The CDR3 loop is CASSFTSGVSGEQYF. In DNA form, the CDR3 reads TGTGCCAGCAGCTTTACTAGCGGGGTTTCTGGCGAGCAGTACTTC.

The rearrangement uses TRBV5-6 and TRBJ1-4, with D maybe TRBD1 (5 bases). Germline lookup yields CDR1 SGHDT and CDR2 YYEEEE. With 1 base removed from V and 7 bases from J, the gap between germline ends came to 14 bases. The CDR3 is 15 amino acids. CDR3 region: CASSLSGQGGEKLFF. The CDR3 nucleotides read TGTGCCAGCAGCTTGTCGGGTCAGGGAGGTGAAAAACTGTTTTTT.

The chain couples TRBV6-1 to TRBJ2-7; 15 bases are a match to TRBD2. The germline V gene has CDR1 MNHNS and CDR2 SASEGT. The CDR3 has 13 residues. Trimming cost V 10 bases and J 5 bases; bases outside gene matches: 3. The CDR3 sequence is CAIRTSGRDEQYF. The CDR3 DNA reads as TGTGCCATCAGGACTAGCGGGAGGGACGAGCAGTACTTC.

The V gene is TRBV14, the J gene TRBJ2-7; 9 bases align to TRBD1. This CDR3 is built from 16 residues. Per the germline V gene, CDR1 is SGHDN and CDR2 is FVKESK. Germline trimming cut 4 bases from V and 5 bases from J; bases unmatched to any gene: 12. The CDR3 nucleotides read TGTGCCAGCAGCCCGAGAGCCGGGACAGGGAGCCACGAGCAGTACTTC. It specifies CASSPRAGTGSHEQYF.

V and J are TRBV6-1 and TRBJ2-1; 13 bases match TRBD2. Germline CDR1 MNHNS, CDR2 SASEGT. After removal of 6 bases from V and 9 bases from J, the junction contained 8 bases not matched to a gene. This CDR3 comprises 15 residues. The CDR3 protein is CASRILAGGPTEQFF. The CDR3 DNA follows: TGTGCCAGCAGAATACTAGCGGGAGGGCCTACTGAGCAGTTCTTC.

The genes are TRBV12-5 and TRBJ1-1, with 9 bases identical to TRBD1. The V and J ends lost 5 bases and 1 base, in that order; junction bases with no gene match: 8. Germline V CDR1 and CDR2: LGHNT, FRNRAP. The CDR3 length is 16 residues. CDR3 in DNA: TGTGCTAGTGGTGCGGGACAGGGAGGTGAGAACACTGAAGCTTTCTTT. Translated, it gives CASGAGQGGENTEAFF. Supplemented by reference TRBV12-5 and TRBJ1-1, the full variable domain reads DARVTQTPRHKVTEMGQEVTMRCQPILGHNTVFWYRQTMMQGLELLAYFRNRAPLDDSGMPKDRFSAEMPDATLATLKIQPSEPRDSAVYFCASGAGQGGENTEAFFGQGTRLTVV.